Sequencing of this T cell receptor (beta chain) was carried out in a study of blood T cells in healthy people across ages. General study points: Since the PBMCs were unsorted, naive and antigen-experienced cells could not be conclusively compared. More naive CD4+ cells and higher diversity were found in long-lived than in aged donors.

CDR1 is SGHAT, CDR2 FQNNGV, per germline. V trimming: 4 bases; J trimming: 0 bases; junction bases outside the gene matches: 3. This CDR3 is 16 amino acids long. Samples each yielded at least 6 micrograms of total RNA. Remarks on this clonotype: The target antigen is unknown.

For the second PCR, which ran for 7 to 11 cycles, a sample-barcoded 5' primer and a J-beta primer mix were used. Each sample yielded at least 3 million CDR3-containing paired-end reads. TCRdb independently ran MiXCR on the 5' RACE reads; one entry per CDR3 protein. This table holds more than 1.4 million distinct CDR3 sequences, about 40% found once. Material: blood. This TCR derives from a young woman in good health. This chain joins TRBV11-2 and TRBJ2-4; 10 nucleotides align to TRBD2. CDR3 sequence (DNA): TGTGCCAGCAGCTGGACTAGCGGCCCAGCCAAAAACATTCAGTACTTC. Protein product: CASSWTSGPAKNIQYF. Full variable domain (remainder filled in from reference TRBV11-2 and TRBJ2-4): EAGVAQSPRYKIIEKRQSVAFWCNPISGHATLYWYQQILGQGPKLLIQFQNNGVVDDSQLPKDRFSAERLKGVDSTLKIQPAKLEDSAVYLCASSWTSGPAKNIQYFGAGTRLSVL.